A single sample is the source of the 27 T cell receptor beta chains below, sequenced in a study of OX40 agonist ivuxolimab in advanced cancers. Some clones are missing from TCRdb's copy, which holds only in-frame ones; the method was immunoSEQ multiplex PCR. The sample consists of roughly 77,000 clones, around 93% of them appearing once. The sample here was CD4+ or CD8+ T cells sorted from blood, taken in a trial of the OX40 agonist ivuxolimab. The receptor set was obtained from an adult with an advanced solid tumor such as melanoma, head and neck, liver or kidney cancer.

The chain couples TRBV19 to TRBJ1-1; no clear D. This CDR3 has 14 amino acids. Germline V CDR1 and CDR2: LNHDA, SQIVND (reference sequence). V shed 0 bases and J shed 10 bases, with 15 bases lying between them. The CDR3 bases are TGTGCCAGTAGTATAGAGTTAAGTTATACGACAGCTTTCTTT. This translates into CASSIELSYTTAFF.

The chain recombines TRBV2 with TRBJ2-7; the match to TRBD1 covers 8 bases. The V gene end was trimmed by 4 bases and the J gene end by 12 bases; junction bases not matched to a gene: 11. Germline CDR1 is SNHLY and CDR2 is FYNNEI. This CDR3 has 13 amino acids. The CDR3 loop reads CASSAGTGLTSYF. Written as DNA, the CDR3 is TGTGCCAGCAGTGCCGGGACAGGACTTACTTCGTACTTC. Combining the CDR3 with reference TRBV2 and TRBJ2-7 gives the whole variable domain EPEVTQTPSHQVTQMGQEVILRCVPISNHLYFYWYRQILGQKVEFLVSFYNNEISEKSEIFDDQFSVERPDGSNFTLKIRSTKLEDSAMYFCASSAGTGLTSYFGPGTRLTVT.

Here the CDR3 reads CASSLAGGGETQYF. The CDR3 DNA is TGTGCCAGCAGCTTAGCGGGAGGCGGGGAGACCCAGTACTTC. This chain joins TRBV7-2 and TRBJ2-5, with D possibly TRBD2 on 6 matching bases. This CDR3 has 14 residues. Trimming cost V 0 bases and J 5 bases, with 10 bases left between them. Germline lookup yields CDR1 SGHTA and CDR2 FQGNSA.

This sequence joins TRBV6-5 and TRBJ2-5, with D possibly matching TRBD1 (5 bases). The CDR3 totals 15 residues. Per germline, CDR1 MNHEY and CDR2 SVGAGI. Trimming left V 7 bases short and J 6 bases short, with 21 bases between. The CDR3 loop reads CASNPPSTDGKTQYF. CDR3 coding DNA: TGTGCCAGCAACCCACCATCGACAGATGGAAAGACCCAGTACTTC.

The chain has TRBV21-1 and TRBJ2-7; the listed D gene, TRBD2, was not tested against the DNA. TRBV21-1 is deemed a pseudogene. This CDR3 has 14 amino acids. The DNA of the CDR3 is TGTGCCAGCAGCTCTCAGGACTGCTCCTACGAGCAGTACTTC. Translation: CASSSQDCSYEQYF.

The chain employs TRBV5-6 and TRBJ1-4; TRBD1 agrees at 9 bases. The length of the CDR3 is 13 residues. The V gene end was trimmed by 4 bases and the J gene end by 8 bases; junction bases not matched to a gene: 3. Germline CDR1 is SGHDT and CDR2 is YYEEEE. The CDR3 DNA reads TGTGCCAGCAGCCTCGGGACAGGGGAAAAACTGTTTTTT. This sequence encodes CASSLGTGEKLFF.

Only one count was recorded for this clone. The chain joins TRBV11-3 to TRBJ2-1; unclear D gene. This CDR3 comprises 14 residues. Germline CDR1 SGHNT, CDR2 YENEEA. Trimming removed 1 base at V and 7 bases at J, with 11 bases between. The CDR3 sequence: CASSLGGSRNEQFF. In DNA, the CDR3 is TGTGCCAGCAGCTTAGGGGGAAGTAGGAATGAGCAGTTCTTC.

This chain joins TRBV5-6 and TRBJ2-1; 14 nucleotides agree with TRBD2. The germline CDR1 and CDR2 sequences are SGHDT and YYEEEE. V lost 2 bases, J lost 2 bases, and 3 bases stayed unmatched. The CDR3 consists of 17 residues. CDR3 in amino acids: CASSLGLAGGAYNEQFF. CDR3 nucleotide sequence: TGTGCCAGCAGCTTAGGACTAGCGGGAGGCGCCTACAATGAGCAGTTCTTC.

The V and J genes are TRBV5-1 and TRBJ2-7; 11 bases align to TRBD1. Germline CDR1 reads SGHRS; CDR2 reads YFSETQ. This CDR3 is built from 15 residues. The V and J ends lost 4 bases and 2 bases, in that order; junction bases with no gene match: 5. DNA for the CDR3: TGCGCCAGCAGCGTCGGGACAGGGGGGGCCTACGAGCAGTACTTC. It encodes CASSVGTGGAYEQYF. Full variable domain (rest looked up from reference TRBV5-1 and TRBJ2-7): KAGVTQTPRYLIKTRGQQVTLSCSPISGHRSVSWYQQTPGQGLQFLFEYFSETQRNKGNFPGRFSGRQFSNSRSEMNVSTLELGDSALYLCASSVGTGGAYEQYFGPGTRLTVT.

The chain carries TRBV19 and TRBJ2-7, with 12 bases aligning to TRBD1. The CDR3 is made up of 15 amino acids. Trimming removed 3 bases from V and 4 bases from J; junction bases left unmatched: 4. Germline V gene data show CDR1 as LNHDA and CDR2 as SQIVND (reference sequence). CDR3 sequence: CASSMGTGGPYEQYF. CDR3 nucleotide sequence: TGTGCCAGTAGTATGGGGACAGGGGGCCCATACGAGCAGTACTTC.

V gene TRBV7-8 combines with J gene TRBJ1-1; TRBD1 is a possible D gene (6 bases). The germline V and J ends were trimmed by 1 base and 1 base, with 10 bases remaining between them. The CDR3 extends over 15 amino acids. The germline V gene encodes CDR1 SGHVS and CDR2 FQNEAQ. The CDR3 loop reads CASSLDRAENTEAFF. The CDR3 nucleotides read TGTGCCAGCAGCTTAGACAGGGCAGAGAACACTGAAGCTTTCTTT.

The CDR3 protein is CASSQEIRTGNTIYF. In DNA, the CDR3 is TGCGCCAGCAGCCAAGAGATTCGAACTGGAAACACCATATATTTT. The chain has TRBV4-1 and TRBJ1-3; D is unclear. The CDR3 consists of 15 residues. The V end was cut by 0 bases, the J end by 2 bases, with 8 bases between. Germline CDR1 reads MGHRA; CDR2 reads YSYEKL.

The chain joins TRBV7-3 to TRBJ1-2, with 7 bases aligning to TRBD1. With V trimmed by 5 bases and J by 7 bases, 16 bases remained unmatched. This CDR3 region has 16 residues. Looked up from germline, CDR1 is SGHTA and CDR2 is FQGTGA. CDR3 region: CASSLTGTESRGGYTF. In nucleotides, the CDR3 is TGTGCCAGCAGCCTTACCGGGACAGAATCCCGCGGTGGCTACACCTTC.

The chain joins TRBV11-2 to TRBJ2-1, with 10 bases matching TRBD2. The CDR3 totals 17 residues. V was pared by 4 bases and J by 4 bases, with 10 bases of the junction left unmatched. Per the germline V gene, CDR1 is SGHAT and CDR2 is FQNNGV. CDR3 in DNA: TGTGCCAGCAGCTCCAGAGCGGGAGGGGGGTTTTACAATGAGCAGTTCTTC. Amino acid sequence: CASSSRAGGGFYNEQFF. The full variable domain, completed using reference TRBV11-2 and TRBJ2-1, is EAGVAQSPRYKIIEKRQSVAFWCNPISGHATLYWYQQILGQGPKLLIQFQNNGVVDDSQLPKDRFSAERLKGVDSTLKIQPAKLEDSAVYLCASSSRAGGGFYNEQFFGPGTRLTVL.

The V and J genes are TRBV27 and TRBJ2-1; a weak D match, TRBD1 (6 bases). Germline lookup yields CDR1 MNHEY and CDR2 SMNVEV (reference sequence). This CDR3 comprises 14 residues. Deletions cut 2 bases from V and 2 bases from J, with 7 bases between. CDR3 coding DNA: TGTGCCAGCAGTTTACCAGGGGCCTACAATGAGCAGTTCTTC. This sequence encodes CASSLPGAYNEQFF.

This chain uses TRBV5-4 with TRBJ1-3; D unclear. Trimming cost V 1 base and J 0 bases, with 14 bases left between them. This CDR3 is built from 17 residues. Germline V gene lookup returns CDR1 SGHNT and CDR2 YYREEE (reference sequence). CDR3 residues: CASSLTGRAFSGNTIYF. The DNA for the CDR3 is TGTGCCAGCAGCTTGACCGGACGGGCCTTCTCTGGAAACACCATATATTTT.

The chain is built from TRBV10-3 and TRBJ2-7, with a possible D match to TRBD1 (7 bases). The germline CDR1 and CDR2 sequences are ENHRY and SYGVKD. CDR3 length: 13 amino acids. Deletions cut 8 bases from V and 3 bases from J, with 14 bases between. The CDR3 region is CAIGGTDFYEQYF. As DNA, the CDR3 is TGTGCCATCGGGGGGACAGACTTCTACGAGCAGTACTTC.

CDR3 nucleotide sequence: TGTGCCAGTAGTATACAGGGGGCCAAAAACATTCAGTACTTC. This gives the protein CASSIQGAKNIQYF. J is TRBJ2-4 and V is TRBV19; weak D call: TRBD1 (6 bases). Germline V CDR1 and CDR2: LNHDA, SQIVND (reference sequence). Between the trimmed V and J ends, which lost 2 bases and 1 base, there was a span of 6 bases. The CDR3 sequence is 14 residues long. Based on the CDR3 plus reference TRBV19 and TRBJ2-4, the full variable domain is DGGITQSPKYLFRKEGQNVTLSCEQNLNHDAMYWYRQDPGQGLRLIYYSQIVNDFQKGDIAEGYSVSREKKESFPLTVTSAQKNPTAFYLCASSIQGAKNIQYFGAGTRLSVL.

The rearrangement joins TRBV7-9 to TRBJ2-7, with unresolved D. From germline, CDR1 is SEHNR and CDR2 FQNEAQ (reference sequence). The CDR3 is made up of 12 amino acids. V was cut by 1 base and J by 2 bases, with 3 bases left in between. The CDR3 region is CASSLEAYEQYF. CDR3 nucleotide sequence: TGTGCCAGCAGCTTAGAGGCCTACGAGCAGTACTTC.

The chain recombines TRBV7-3 with TRBJ2-2, with D uncertain. CDR1 and CDR2 from the germline V gene are SGHTA and FQGTGA. The ends were cut back, 1 base at V and 6 bases at J, with 9 bases in the middle. This CDR3 comprises 14 residues. Here the CDR3 reads CASSLMETAGELFF. The CDR3 DNA reads as TGTGCCAGCAGCTTAATGGAGACCGCCGGGGAGCTGTTTTTT.

This chain links TRBV7-8 with TRBJ1-5; 8 positions agree with TRBD1. CDR1 is SGHVS, CDR2 FQNEAQ, per germline. J was trimmed by 3 bases and V by 5 bases; bases with no gene match: 3. The CDR3 totals 14 residues. CDR3: CASSAGQVNQPQHF. CDR3 sequence (DNA): TGTGCCAGCAGCGCGGGACAGGTCAATCAGCCCCAGCATTTT.

V usage is TRBV5-6 and J usage is TRBJ2-1, with D hard to call. The CDR3 sequence is 14 residues long. CDR1 is SGHDT, CDR2 YYEEEE, per germline. V lost 2 bases and J lost 2, with 8 bases in between. DNA for the CDR3: TGTGCCAGCAGCTTAGCTTACCCCTACAATGAGCAGTTCTTC. It specifies CASSLAYPYNEQFF. Complete variable domain (other parts from reference TRBV5-6 and TRBJ2-1): DAGVTQSPTHLIKTRGQQVTLRCSPKSGHDTVSWYQQALGQGPQFIFQYYEEEERQRGNFPDRFSGHQFPNYSSELNVNALLLGDSALYLCASSLAYPYNEQFFGPGTRLTVL.

The chain employs TRBV7-8 and TRBJ2-3; D is undetermined. This CDR3 comprises 12 residues. Looked up from germline, CDR1 is SGHVS and CDR2 is FQNEAQ. V was trimmed by 5 bases and J by 4 bases, leaving 7 bases between them. CDR3 region: CASSPLPDTQYF. CDR3 bases: TGTGCCAGCAGCCCCCTCCCAGATACGCAGTATTTT. Using reference TRBV7-8 and TRBJ2-3 for the parts outside the CDR3, the full variable domain is GAGVSQSPRYKVAKRGQDVALRCDPISGHVSLFWYQQALGQGPEFLTYFQNEAQLDKSGLPSDRFFAERPEGSVSTLKIQRTQQEDSAVYLCASSPLPDTQYFGPGTRLTVL.

The chain links TRBV13 to TRBJ2-3; D remains ambiguous. The CDR3 contains 13 residues. Germline values: CDR1 PRHDT, CDR2 FYEKMQ (reference sequence). V was clipped by 5 bases and J by 6 bases, with 12 bases between them. DNA for the CDR3: TGTGCCAGCAGCCCCCAGGCCTCGGATACGCAGTATTTT. Translation gives CASSPQASDTQYF.

The chain recombines TRBV6-6 with TRBJ1-2; the match to TRBD1 covers 7 bases. The CDR3 is 15 amino acids. Germline assignment: CDR1 MNHNY and CDR2 SVGAGI (reference sequence). Trimming removed 0 bases from V and 2 bases from J; junction bases left unmatched: 3. CDR3 residues: CASSYSAGGNYGYTF. CDR3 bases: TGTGCCAGCAGTTACTCGGCAGGGGGGAACTATGGCTACACCTTC.

The sample holds one count of this clone. This chain uses TRBV6-1 with TRBJ2-3; 8 bases agree with TRBD1. CDR3 size: 15 residues. The V gene end was trimmed by 4 bases and the J gene end by 1 base; junction bases not matched to a gene: 4. Germline CDR1 is MNHNS and CDR2 is SASEGT. The CDR3 sequence: CASSVRGRGTDTQYF. The CDR3 coding sequence is TGTGCCAGCAGTGTCAGGGGGCGAGGCACAGATACGCAGTATTTT.

This chain uses TRBV11-2 with TRBJ2-3; 12 bases line up with TRBD2. This CDR3 spans 17 amino acids. Germline V lookup: CDR1 SGHAT, CDR2 FQNNGV. Trimming cost V 3 bases and J 3 bases; bases outside gene matches: 7. The CDR3 region has the DNA TGTGCCAGCAGCTTGTGGACTAGCGGGGCGGGGACAGATACGCAGTATTTT. It translates to CASSLWTSGAGTDTQYF.